In its sample, the clone carrying this TCR beta chain was seen a few times. Its antigen is currently unknown. Losses at the gene ends were 2 bases for V and 7 bases for J; bases not matched to a gene: 16. CDR3 length: 17 amino acids. Looked up from germline, CDR1 is MGHRA and CDR2 is YSYEKL. These data come from a study of T-cell reconstitution after alpha-beta-depleted transplantation in children. Findings of the study overall: A year post-transplant, T-cell counts and diversity derived mostly from newly produced T cells. Where alpha-beta T cells came from about two months after transplant was reportedly several hundred expanded graft clones.

Researchers prepared the TCRbeta library using unique molecular identifiers, the study reports. TCRdb processed the PCR reads anew with MiXCR; each CDR3 protein has one entry. The sample holds around 94,000 distinct CDR3 sequences, about 5.6% seen once. This clonotype was obtained from a female patient aged 2-9 years who had a stem cell transplant for Fanconi anemia, so the T cells may come from the graft donor. The V call is TRBV4-1, the J call TRBJ1-2; TRBD1 aligns across 7 bases. The starting material was PBMCs, mostly from graft donor cells, obtained 60 days after TCRalphabeta/CD19-depleted stem cell transplant. CDR3 residues: CASSQRRLAGQKVGYTF. CDR3 coding DNA: TGCGCCAGCAGCCAAAGGAGGTTGGCGGGACAGAAAGTTGGCTACACCTTC.